Below are 15 T cell receptor beta chains sequenced from a single sample in a study of beta chain features in type 1 diabetes listed by TCRdb under 2018. Receptor libraries were prepared by the immunoSEQ multiplex PCR assay. The entire isolated RNA was reverse transcribed using the High Capacity cDNA Reverse Transcription Kit, and thus expressed TCRB transcripts were sequenced. TCRdb's version of the immuneACCESS table is confined to in-frame rearrangements and falls short of the full clone set. An unresolved V gene accounts for under half of the shortfall where checked; the remainder is of unknown origin. A total of around 500,000 clones appear in this sample, about an eighth of them only once. The ten largest clones take up 0.045% to 0.06% of the sample. The specimen sequenced was naive CD4+ T cells from blood. This sample's cell subset or site label indicates: true naive CD4+ T cells. These receptors all come from a woman younger than 35 in good health.

This clone was picked up a small number of times. V and J are TRBV7-8 and TRBJ2-3; either TRBD1 or TRBD2 may supply D (5 bases each). Germline V gene lookup returns CDR1 SGHVS and CDR2 FQNEAQ. The V gene lost 3 bases and the J gene lost 2 bases, with 15 bases spanning the gap. CDR3 length: 16 amino acids. For the CDR3, the DNA is TGTGCCAGCAGCTTCCGGGACCCTTCTTTCACAGATACGCAGTATTTT. Translation: CASSFRDPSFTDTQYF.

The sample holds a few counts of this clone. This sequence joins TRBV9 and TRBJ2-5, with TRBD2 identical over 9 bases. Germline V lookup: CDR1 SGDLS, CDR2 YYNGEE. The CDR3 extends over 16 amino acids. Trimming at V came to 4 bases and at J to 3 bases, leaving 10 bases not matched to a gene. In DNA form, the CDR3 reads TGTGCCAGCAGCACCCAGACTAGCGGAGTTGAAGAGACCCAGTACTTC. Its translation: CASSTQTSGVEETQYF.

This clone was detected only a few times. The chain couples TRBV25-1 to TRBJ2-7, with a possible D match to TRBD2 (5 bases). Trimming removed 6 bases from V and 4 bases from J, with 10 bases in between. CDR1 is MGHDK, CDR2 SYGVNS, per germline. The CDR3 extends over 12 amino acids. CDR3: CASRTQRYEQYV. DNA for the CDR3: TGTGCCAGCAGAACACAGCGGTACGAGCAGTACGTC.

The chain carries TRBV18 and TRBJ2-7, with 8 bases fitting TRBD2. This CDR3 spans 14 amino acids. CDR1 is KGHSH and CDR2 is LQKENI in the germline V gene. The trim removed 5 bases at V and 7 bases at J, leaving 10 bases unmatched. In DNA form, the CDR3 reads TGTGCCAGCTCATCTTCCGGGACTAGTGGGGAGCAGTACTTC. Translation: CASSSSGTSGEQYF.

There are a few counts of this clone. The chain joins TRBV7-3 to TRBJ2-1, with TRBD1 matching 9 bases. Germline assignment: CDR1 SGHTA and CDR2 FQGTGA. This CDR3 has 15 amino acids. The ends lost 5 bases at V and 5 bases at J; junction bases unmatched: 7. The CDR3 DNA sequence: TGTGCCAGCAGCAACGGGGACAGGGTAGACAATGAGCAGTTCTTC. Its protein product is CASSNGDRVDNEQFF.

For this clone: The junction departs from the called germline gene at one end, perhaps through a read error. The V call is TRBV18, the J call TRBJ2-1; TRBD2 matches 7 bases. Germline V gene sequence: CDR1 KGHSH, CDR2 LQKENI. CDR3 size: 13 residues. CDR3 sequence: CASSPPGLPMELF. The CDR3 nucleotides are TGTGCCAGCTCACCACCGGGACTACCCATGGAACTCTTC.

This clone showed up just a few times. The V and J genes are TRBV9 and TRBJ2-2, with D uncertain. Germline CDR1 is SGDLS and CDR2 is YYNGEE. Trimming took 0 bases from V and 5 from J, leaving 8 bases between them. This CDR3 has 14 amino acids. CDR3 in amino acids: CASSVAPSTGELFF. For the CDR3, the DNA is TGTGCCAGCAGCGTAGCTCCTTCAACCGGGGAGCTGTTTTTT.

This chain connects TRBV5-1 to TRBJ1-5; 7 positions agree with TRBD1. Germline V gives CDR1 SGHRS, CDR2 YFSETQ. V lost 4 bases, J lost 5 bases, and 3 bases stayed unmatched. The length of the CDR3 is 13 residues. This CDR3 reads CASSRGQYQPQHF. CDR3 coding DNA: TGCGCCAGCAGCCGGGGACAGTATCAGCCCCAGCATTTT.

The DNA of the CDR3 is TGTGCCAGCAGTGAAATGCGGAATCAGCCCCAGCATTTT. It translates to CASSEMRNQPQHF. The chain employs TRBV2 and TRBJ1-5, with no clear D. The germline V gene encodes CDR1 SNHLY and CDR2 FYNNEI. This CDR3 is 13 amino acids long. Trimming took off 2 bases at V and 4 bases at J, with 6 bases between the two ends.

This clone has only a few counts. V is TRBV27 and J is TRBJ2-1; TRBD2 matches at 11 bases. The J segment lost 6 bases and the V segment lost 5 bases, leaving 3 bases of the junction unmatched. CDR1 and CDR2 from the germline V gene are MNHEY and SMNVEV (reference sequence). The CDR3 consists of 14 residues. CDR3 loop: CASSKGLAVNEQFF. The CDR3 coding sequence is TGTGCCAGCAGTAAGGGACTAGCGGTCAATGAGCAGTTCTTC.

The chain employs TRBV4-3 and TRBJ2-5; 13 bases fit TRBD2. V was pared by 4 bases and J by 11 bases, with 10 bases of the junction left unmatched. CDR3 length: 15 residues. Germline V CDR1 and CDR2: LGHNA, YSLEER. CDR3 residues: CASSRDPGLAGEQYF. The CDR3 region has the DNA TGCGCCAGCAGCCGTGATCCAGGACTAGCGGGAGAGCAGTACTTC.

J is TRBJ2-1 and V is TRBV7-2, with 12 nucleotides matching TRBD2. J was trimmed by 12 bases and V by 5 bases; bases with no gene match: 11. The CDR3 contains 15 residues. Germline values: CDR1 SGHTA, CDR2 FQGNSA. In DNA form, the CDR3 reads TGTGCCAGCAGCCCCCAGGGTCTAGCGGGGGGGAGGCAGTTCTTC. This gives the protein CASSPQGLAGGRQFF.

The V call is TRBV7-2, the J call TRBJ2-5; D not certain. The CDR3 totals 13 residues. CDR1 and CDR2 (germline): SGHTA, FQGNSA. V lost 4 bases and J lost 3, with 9 bases in between. The CDR3: CASSSIQEETQYF. The DNA for the CDR3 is TGTGCCAGCAGCTCTATCCAGGAAGAGACCCAGTACTTC.

To note about this clone: Other DNA sequences within the sample encode an identical CDR3. The rearrangement joins TRBV5-4 to TRBJ2-3; the D gene is possibly TRBD2 (6 bases). V dropped 0 bases and J dropped 0 bases, with 8 bases sitting between them. Looked up from germline, CDR1 is SGHNT and CDR2 is YYREEE (reference sequence). There are 15 residues in the CDR3. CDR3 sequence: CASSLAGTSTDTQYF. The CDR3 bases are TGTGCCAGCAGCTTGGCCGGGACTAGCACAGATACGCAGTATTTT. The full variable domain, rest sourced from reference TRBV5-4 and TRBJ2-3, is ETGVTQSPTHLIKTRGQQVTLRCSSQSGHNTVSWYQQALGQGPQFIFQYYREEENGRGNFPPRFSGLQFPNYSSELNVNALELDDSALYLCASSLAGTSTDTQYFGPGTRLTVL.

This chain uses TRBV4-1 with TRBJ2-3, with D tentatively TRBD2 (6 bases). CDR1 and CDR2 from the germline V gene are MGHRA and YSYEKL. The CDR3 spans 17 residues. Trimming removed 3 bases from V and 2 bases from J, with 18 bases in between. The CDR3 region is CASSQLVRGGDTDTQYF. DNA of the CDR3: TGCGCCAGCAGCCAGCTCGTGCGGGGCGGGGACACAGATACGCAGTATTTT.